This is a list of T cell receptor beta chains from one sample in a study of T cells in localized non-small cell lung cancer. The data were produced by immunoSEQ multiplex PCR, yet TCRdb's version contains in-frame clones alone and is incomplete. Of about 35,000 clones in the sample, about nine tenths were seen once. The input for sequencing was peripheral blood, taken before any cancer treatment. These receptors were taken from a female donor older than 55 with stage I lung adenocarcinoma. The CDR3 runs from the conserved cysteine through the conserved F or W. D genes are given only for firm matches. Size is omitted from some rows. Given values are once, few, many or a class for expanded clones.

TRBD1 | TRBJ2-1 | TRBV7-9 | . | CASSLAGTAYNEQFF | TGTGCCAGCAGCTTAGCCGGGACAGCCTACAATGAGCAGTTCTTC
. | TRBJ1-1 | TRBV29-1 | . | CSVEGRAHTEAFF | TGCAGCGTTGAGGGCAGGGCGCACACTGAAGCTTTCTTT
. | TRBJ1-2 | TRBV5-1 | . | CASSPRADRYGYTF | TGCGCCAGCAGCCCCCGGGCTGATCGTTATGGCTACACCTTC
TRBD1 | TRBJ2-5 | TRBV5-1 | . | CASSGGTGGGETQYF | TGCGCCAGCAGCGGCGGGACAGGGGGCGGGGAGACCCAGTACTTC
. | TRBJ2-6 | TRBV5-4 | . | CASSLVGYSGANVLTF | TGTGCCAGCAGCTTGGTTGGCTACTCTGGGGCCAACGTCCTGACTTTC
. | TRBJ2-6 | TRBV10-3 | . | CAIADSGANVLTF | TGTGCCATCGCCGACTCTGGGGCCAACGTCCTGACTTTC
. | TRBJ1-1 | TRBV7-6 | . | CASSLDQGGSGEAFF | TGTGCCAGCAGCTTAGATCAGGGTGGGTCTGGTGAAGCTTTCTTT
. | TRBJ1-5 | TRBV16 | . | CASSQSGVQGQPQHF | TGTGCCAGCAGCCAATCCGGTGTGCAGGGTCAGCCCCAGCATTTT
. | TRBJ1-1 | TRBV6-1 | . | CASSEARGGQTEAFF | TGTGCCAGCAGTGAAGCGAGGGGGGGGCAAACTGAAGCTTTCTTT
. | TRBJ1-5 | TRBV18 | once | CASSPSKDGGTQHF | TGTGCCAGCTCACCAAGCAAGGACGGGGGTACTCAGCATTTT
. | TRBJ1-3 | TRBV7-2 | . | CASSPMMGPGGGNTIYF | TGTGCCAGCAGCCCGATGATGGGGCCGGGGGGTGGAAACACCATATATTTT
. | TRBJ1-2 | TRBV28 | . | CASSFVGGNYGYTF | TGTGCCAGCAGTTTCGTAGGGGGTAACTATGGCTACACCTTC
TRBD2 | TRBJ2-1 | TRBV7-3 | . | CASSPVAGGTYNEQFF | TGTGCCAGCAGCCCCGTAGCGGGGGGAACCTACAATGAGCAGTTCTTC
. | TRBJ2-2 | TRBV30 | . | CAWAWGYTGELFF | TGTGCCTGGGCGTGGGGATACACCGGGGAGCTGTTTTTT
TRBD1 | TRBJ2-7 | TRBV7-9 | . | CASSFEAGGQYF | TGTGCCAGCAGCTTCGAGGCAGGGGGGCAGTACTTC
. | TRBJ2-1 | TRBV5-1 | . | CASSFEYNEQFF | TGCGCCAGCAGCTTCGAATACAATGAGCAGTTCTTC
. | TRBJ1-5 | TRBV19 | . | CASSTPWTANQPQHF | TGTGCCAGTAGTACCCCCTGGACAGCAAATCAGCCCCAGCATTTT
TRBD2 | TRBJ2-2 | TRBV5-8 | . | CASSFHVGGLDTGELFF | TGTGCCAGCAGCTTTCATGTGGGAGGGTTGGACACCGGGGAGCTGTTTTTT
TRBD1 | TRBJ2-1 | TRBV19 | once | CASSTWSGQLYNEQFF | TGTGCCAGTAGTACTTGGTCGGGACAGCTATACAATGAGCAGTTCTTC
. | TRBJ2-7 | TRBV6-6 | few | CASSSPYEQYF | TGTGCCAGCAGTTCGCCCTACGAGCAGTACTTC
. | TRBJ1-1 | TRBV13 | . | CAAGPEPDTEAFF | TGTGCCGCGGGCCCGGAGCCGGACACTGAAGCTTTCTTT
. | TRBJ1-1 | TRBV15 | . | CATSRGRSLTVDTEAFF | TGTGCCACCAGCAGAGGACGGTCCCTTACGGTAGACACTGAAGCTTTCTTT
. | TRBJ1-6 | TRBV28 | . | CASTVGSQNPSPLHF | TGTGCCAGCACCGTAGGCTCCCAGAACCCTTCACCCCTCCACTTT
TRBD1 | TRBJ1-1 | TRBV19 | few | CASSITGQGPRNTEAFF | TGTGCCAGTAGTATTACGGGACAGGGACCCAGGAACACTGAAGCTTTCTTT
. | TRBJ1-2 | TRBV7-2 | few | CASSLDKNYGYTF | TGTGCCAGCAGCTTGGACAAAAACTATGGCTACACCTTC
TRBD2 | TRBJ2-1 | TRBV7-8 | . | CASSLVFSGGAKFYEQFF | TGTGCCAGCAGCTTAGTTTTTAGCGGGGGGGCTAAATTCTATGAGCAGTTCTTC
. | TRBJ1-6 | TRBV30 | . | CAWSARGVSSYNSPLHF | TGTGCCTGGAGTGCAAGAGGAGTCAGCTCCTATAATTCACCCCTCCACTTT
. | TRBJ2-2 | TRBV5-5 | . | CASSRLVTSTGELFF | TGTGCCAGCAGCCGACTAGTTACGAGCACCGGGGAGCTGTTTTTT
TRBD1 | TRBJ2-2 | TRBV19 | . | CASSGTGETGELFF | TGTGCCAGTTCCGGGACAGGGGAAACCGGGGAGCTGTTTTTT
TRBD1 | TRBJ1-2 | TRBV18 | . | CASSLTGVAGYTF | TGTGCCAGCTCCCTAACAGGGGTAGCTGGCTACACCTTC
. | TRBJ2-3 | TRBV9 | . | CASAFSGRTTDTQYF | TGTGCCAGCGCTTTTTCGGGGAGAACCACAGATACGCAGTATTTT
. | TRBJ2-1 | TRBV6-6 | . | CASGALGGLYNEQFF | TGTGCCAGCGGTGCGTTGGGGGGGCTCTACAATGAGCAGTTCTTC